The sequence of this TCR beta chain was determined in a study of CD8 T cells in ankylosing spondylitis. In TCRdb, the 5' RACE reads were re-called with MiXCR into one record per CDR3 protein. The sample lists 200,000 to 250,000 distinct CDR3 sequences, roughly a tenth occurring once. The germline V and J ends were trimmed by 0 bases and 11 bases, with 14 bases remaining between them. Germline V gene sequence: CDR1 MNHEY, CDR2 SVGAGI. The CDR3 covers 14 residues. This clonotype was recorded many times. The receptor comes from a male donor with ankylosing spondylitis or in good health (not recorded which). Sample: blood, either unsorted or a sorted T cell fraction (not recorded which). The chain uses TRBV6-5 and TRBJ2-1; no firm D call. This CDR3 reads CASSYSTRDPKQFF. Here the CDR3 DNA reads TGTGCCAGCAGTTACTCGACCCGAGACCCAAAGCAGTTCTTC.